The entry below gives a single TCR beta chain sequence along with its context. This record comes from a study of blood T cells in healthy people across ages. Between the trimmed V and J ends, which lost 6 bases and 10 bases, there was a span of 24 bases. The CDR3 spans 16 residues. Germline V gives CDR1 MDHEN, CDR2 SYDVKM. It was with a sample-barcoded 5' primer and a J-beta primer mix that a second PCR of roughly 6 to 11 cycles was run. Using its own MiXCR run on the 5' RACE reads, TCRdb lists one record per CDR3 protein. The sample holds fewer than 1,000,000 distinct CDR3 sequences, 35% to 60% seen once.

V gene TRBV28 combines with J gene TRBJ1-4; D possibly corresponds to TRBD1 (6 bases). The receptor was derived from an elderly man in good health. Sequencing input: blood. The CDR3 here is CASRLGTGGGQAKLFF. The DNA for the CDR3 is TGTGCCAGCAGACTGGGGACCGGTGGGGGGCAAGCAAAACTGTTTTTT.